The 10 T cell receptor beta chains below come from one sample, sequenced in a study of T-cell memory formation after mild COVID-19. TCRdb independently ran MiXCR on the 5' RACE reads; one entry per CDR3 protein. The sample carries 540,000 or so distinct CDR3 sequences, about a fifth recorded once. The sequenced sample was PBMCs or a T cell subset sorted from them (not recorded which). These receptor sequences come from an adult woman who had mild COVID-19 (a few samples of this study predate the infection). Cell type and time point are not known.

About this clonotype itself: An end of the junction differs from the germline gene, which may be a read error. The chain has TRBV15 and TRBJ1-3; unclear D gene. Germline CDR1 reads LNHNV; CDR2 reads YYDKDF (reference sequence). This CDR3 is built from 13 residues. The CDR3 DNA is TGTGCCACCAGCAGAGACATTTTGGGCCAGGATAATTTT. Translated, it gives CATSRDILGQDNF. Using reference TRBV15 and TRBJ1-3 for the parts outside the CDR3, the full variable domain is DAMVIQNPRYQVTQFGKPVTLSCSQTLNHNVMYWYQQKSSQAPKLLFHYYDKDFNNEADTPDNFQSRRPNTSFCFLDIRSPGLGDTAMYLCATSRDILGQDNFGEGSWLTVV.

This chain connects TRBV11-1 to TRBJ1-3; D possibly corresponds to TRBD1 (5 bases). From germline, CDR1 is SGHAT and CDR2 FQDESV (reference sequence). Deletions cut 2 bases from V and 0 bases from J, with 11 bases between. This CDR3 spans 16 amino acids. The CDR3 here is CASSLSRQNSGNTIYF. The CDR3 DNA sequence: TGTGCCAGCAGCTTATCCCGACAGAACTCTGGAAACACCATATATTTT.

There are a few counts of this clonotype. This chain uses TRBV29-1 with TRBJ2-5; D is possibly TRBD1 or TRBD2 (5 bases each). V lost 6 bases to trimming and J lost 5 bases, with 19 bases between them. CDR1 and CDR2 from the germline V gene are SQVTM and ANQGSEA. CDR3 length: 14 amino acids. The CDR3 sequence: CSVLGVGGGETQYF. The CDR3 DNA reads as TGCAGCGTACTAGGGGTTGGGGGTGGGGAGACCCAGTACTTC.

In DNA, the CDR3 is TGTGCCAGCAGCCAAGATCCAAGGAGGACAGGTCTAGGATTTAGCAATCAGCCCCAGCATTTT. Protein product: CASSQDPRRTGLGFSNQPQHF. This chain joins TRBV3-1 and TRBJ1-5, with TRBD1 matching 7 bases. This CDR3 has 21 residues. Germline V CDR1 and CDR2: LGHDT, YNNKEL (reference sequence). J was trimmed by 0 bases and V by 0 bases; bases with no gene match: 17.

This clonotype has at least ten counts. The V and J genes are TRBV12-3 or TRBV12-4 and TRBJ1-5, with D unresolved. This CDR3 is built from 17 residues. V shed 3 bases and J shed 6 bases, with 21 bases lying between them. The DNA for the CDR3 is TGTGCCAGCAGTTTGGGCGATCCGGGAATTGCGGGTCAGCCCCAGCATTTT. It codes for CASSLGDPGIAGQPQHF.

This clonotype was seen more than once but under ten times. The chain's CDR3 is CASSADTGYSTDTQYF. The DNA of the CDR3 is TGCGCCAGCAGCGCCGATACAGGGTATAGCACAGATACGCAGTATTTT. V usage is TRBV5-1 and J usage is TRBJ2-3; D might be TRBD1 (6 bases). Germline values: CDR1 SGHRS, CDR2 YFSETQ. This CDR3 has 16 residues. The V gene lost 4 bases and the J gene lost 0 bases, with 15 bases spanning the gap.

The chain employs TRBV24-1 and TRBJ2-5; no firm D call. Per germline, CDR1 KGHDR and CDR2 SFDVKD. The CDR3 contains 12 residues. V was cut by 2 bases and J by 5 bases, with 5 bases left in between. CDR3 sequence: CATSDSTETQYF. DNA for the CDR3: TGTGCCACCAGTGATTCCACGGAGACCCAGTACTTC.

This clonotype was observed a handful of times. The CDR3 DNA reads TGTGCCAGCAGACGACAATATGGCTACACCTTC. This codes for CASRRQYGYTF. The J gene is TRBJ1-2, the V gene TRBV12-3 or TRBV12-4; D uncertain. V gave up 6 bases and J gave up 5 bases, with 7 bases separating them. The CDR3 is 11 residues long.

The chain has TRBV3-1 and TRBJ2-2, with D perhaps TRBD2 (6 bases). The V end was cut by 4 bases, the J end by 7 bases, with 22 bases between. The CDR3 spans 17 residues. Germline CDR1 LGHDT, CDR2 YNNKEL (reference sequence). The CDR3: CASSRSWGRIGGGELFF. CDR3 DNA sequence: TGTGCCAGCAGCCGCTCTTGGGGGAGGATTGGTGGCGGGGAGCTGTTTTTT.

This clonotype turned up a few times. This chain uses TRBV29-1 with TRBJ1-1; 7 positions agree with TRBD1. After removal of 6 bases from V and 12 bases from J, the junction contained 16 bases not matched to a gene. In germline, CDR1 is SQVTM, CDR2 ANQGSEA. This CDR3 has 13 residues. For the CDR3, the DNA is TGCAGCGTAGCCGGGACAGCGGGGGAGGGGTCTTTCTTT. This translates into CSVAGTAGEGSFF.